This entry describes one T cell receptor (beta chain). This entry is derived from a study of blood T cell repertoires in COVID-19. Whole-study context: Sites in the United States, Italy and Spain provided acute and convalescent COVID-19 samples.

From germline, CDR1 is MDHEN and CDR2 SYDVKM. The V and J ends lost 8 bases and 2 bases respectively, with 13 bases between them. The CDR3 spans 13 residues. The method was immunoSEQ multiplex PCR; TCRdb's version includes in-frame clones alone and lacks a portion of them. The sample holds 200,000 to 300,000 clones, approximately 83% seen once. The clonotype originates from a woman aged 40 to 50 who had been exposed to COVID-19. J is TRBJ2-7 and V is TRBV28; possible D gene TRBD1, 5 bases. The sequenced material came from PBMCs or T cells enriched from blood (not recorded which). CDR3 region: CASGAGDPYEQYF. In DNA, the CDR3 is TGTGCCAGCGGGGCAGGCGATCCCTACGAGCAGTACTTC.